The 17 T cell receptor beta chains below were found in one sample sequenced in a study of blood T cell repertoires in COVID-19. Clones were sequenced by immunoSEQ multiplex PCR, and TCRdb holds only the in-frame ones, with some missing. Among 250,000 to 400,000 clones listed, approximately 87% were seen once. The material sequenced was peripheral blood. The source is a woman aged 25 to 39 with COVID-19, enrolled during active disease.

V gene TRBV19 combines with J gene TRBJ2-7; 7 bases are a match to TRBD1. V shed 3 bases and J 5 bases; nucleotides not matched to a gene: 7. Germline V CDR1 and CDR2: LNHDA, SQIVND (reference sequence). This CDR3 is 14 amino acids long. CDR3: CASSITGEKNEQYF. The DNA for the CDR3 is TGTGCCAGTAGTATCACAGGGGAGAAAAACGAGCAGTACTTC.

The chain has TRBV5-1 and TRBJ1-1; D unresolved. V was shortened by 2 bases and J by 0 bases, with 8 bases between the two germline ends. CDR3 length equals 14 residues. Per the germline V gene, CDR1 is SGHRS and CDR2 is YFSETQ. CDR3 in amino acids: CASSLDTLNTEAFF. CDR3 DNA: TGCGCCAGCAGCTTAGACACCCTGAACACTGAAGCTTTCTTT.

The CDR3 loop is CASSQDQTRGPNYEQYF. In DNA, the CDR3 is TGCGCCAGCAGCCAAGACCAGACCAGGGGACCAAATTACGAGCAGTACTTC. The chain carries TRBV4-1 and TRBJ2-7; perhaps TRBD1 as D (6 bases). Between the trimmed V and J ends, which lost 0 bases and 4 bases, there was a span of 19 bases. Germline CDR1 reads MGHRA; CDR2 reads YSYEKL. The CDR3 covers 17 residues.

The gene calls are TRBV5-4 and TRBJ2-4; 7 nucleotides match TRBD2. This CDR3 region has 12 residues. Germline V gene data show CDR1 as SGHNT and CDR2 as YYREEE (reference sequence). Trimming at V came to 4 bases and at J to 10 bases, leaving 5 bases not matched to a gene. DNA for the CDR3: TGTGCCAGCAGCCCCCCAGCGGGAATTCAGTACTTC. Protein sequence: CASSPPAGIQYF.

V and J are TRBV18 and TRBJ2-1, with 11 bases matching TRBD2. With 4 bases clipped from V and 6 bases from J, the junction kept 8 bases outside the gene matches. The CDR3 contains 16 residues. Germline V gene data show CDR1 as KGHSH and CDR2 as LQKENI. CDR3 residues: CASSLTSGRSANEQFF. As DNA, the CDR3 is TGTGCCAGCTCACTCACTAGCGGGAGATCAGCCAATGAGCAGTTCTTC.

The chain employs TRBV19 and TRBJ1-1; D is unresolved. The CDR3 is 13 amino acids. From germline, CDR1 is LNHDA and CDR2 SQIVND (reference sequence). Trimming pared 4 bases from V and 6 bases from J, leaving 12 bases between. The CDR3 sequence: CASSNGPGAEAFF. The CDR3 DNA sequence: TGTGCCAGTAGTAACGGGCCCGGGGCTGAAGCTTTCTTT.

The DNA for the CDR3 is TGTGCCAGTAGATTGGGACTAGCGGGTTCGGATGAGCAGTTCTTC. It is translated as CASRLGLAGSDEQFF. The gene calls are TRBV19 and TRBJ2-1; TRBD2 matches 12 bases. This CDR3 spans 15 amino acids. Trimming cost V 6 bases and J 8 bases; bases outside gene matches: 8. Germline V CDR1 and CDR2: LNHDA, SQIVND (reference sequence). Full variable domain (rest looked up from reference TRBV19 and TRBJ2-1): DGGITQSPKYLFRKEGQNVTLSCEQNLNHDAMYWYRQDPGQGLRLIYYSQIVNDFQKGDIAEGYSVSREKKESFPLTVTSAQKNPTAFYLCASRLGLAGSDEQFFGPGTRLTVL.

This clone was counted once. The chain couples TRBV11-2 to TRBJ2-7, with D tentatively TRBD2 (6 bases). This CDR3 is 14 amino acids long. V was shortened by 5 bases and J by 9 bases, with 20 bases between the two germline ends. Germline V lookup: CDR1 SGHAT, CDR2 FQNNGV. The CDR3 spells CASSPAGRDMVQYF. In DNA, the CDR3 is TGTGCCAGCAGCCCCGCGGGGCGCGATATGGTGCAGTACTTC.

The genes are TRBV4-1 and TRBJ2-5; 14 nucleotides line up with TRBD2. The CDR3 covers 19 residues. V dropped 3 bases and J dropped 5; count of bases not matched to a gene: 14. CDR1 is MGHRA and CDR2 is YSYEKL in the germline V gene. The CDR3: CASSHPDGLAGGWGETQYF. CDR3 coding DNA: TGCGCCAGCAGCCACCCAGACGGACTAGCGGGAGGATGGGGTGAGACCCAGTACTTC.

The chain is built from TRBV9 and TRBJ2-7, with 7 bases matching TRBD2. V gave up 4 bases and J gave up 7 bases; unmatched junction bases: 11. The CDR3 contains 14 residues. Germline CDR1 is SGDLS and CDR2 is YYNGEE. The CDR3 protein is CASSPRLEAGEQYF. DNA for the CDR3: TGTGCCAGCAGCCCCCGACTAGAAGCGGGGGAGCAGTACTTC.

This clone came up once. The chain combines TRBV14 with TRBJ2-7, with 8 bases that match TRBD2. The CDR3 extends over 15 amino acids. V gave up 0 bases and J gave up 2 bases; unmatched junction bases: 3. CDR1 and CDR2 (germline): SGHDN, FVKESK. The CDR3 spells CASSQDPGRAYEQYF. The DNA for the CDR3 is TGTGCCAGCAGCCAAGATCCCGGGAGGGCCTACGAGCAGTACTTC.

In nucleotides, the CDR3 is TGTGCCAGCAGCCGAGGGAGTAGCCACACCGGGGAGCTGTTTTTT. This encodes CASSRGSSHTGELFF. The genes are TRBV7-9 and TRBJ2-2; D may be TRBD2 (5 bases). V lost 5 bases and J lost 3, with 13 bases in between. The germline V gene encodes CDR1 SEHNR and CDR2 FQNEAQ (reference sequence). CDR3 length: 15 amino acids.

V and J are TRBV7-2 and TRBJ2-7, with 7 bases lining up with TRBD2. J lost 6 bases, V lost 1 base, and 9 bases had no gene match. The CDR3 is 15 residues long. Per germline, CDR1 SGHTA and CDR2 FQGNSA. The CDR3 coding sequence is TGTGCCAGCAGCTTAGGACGCTTCAGGGAGGGCGAGCAGTACTTC. This translates into CASSLGRFREGEQYF.

V gene TRBV3-1 (or the pseudogene TRBV3-2) combines with J gene TRBJ1-5; the D gene is possibly TRBD1 (6 bases). The ends were cut back, 1 base at V and 7 bases at J, with 11 bases in the middle. CDR1 is LGHDT and CDR2 is YNNKEL in the germline V gene (reference sequence). The CDR3 runs to 14 residues. CDR3 DNA: TGTGCCAGCAGCCAAGGGCATCAGGGGCAGCCCCAGCATTTT. It specifies CASSQGHQGQPQHF.

The gene calls are TRBV5-6 and TRBJ1-1; D not certain. The germline V gene has CDR1 SGHDT and CDR2 YYEEEE. V lost 4 bases, J lost 1 base, and 14 bases lay in between. The CDR3 totals 15 residues. The CDR3 reads CASSLVSGWNTEAFF. CDR3 in DNA: TGTGCCAGCAGCCTTGTTTCGGGTTGGAACACTGAAGCTTTCTTT.

This clone was recorded once. CDR3 nucleotides: TGCGCCAGCAGTCAATCGGGGGCTAGGGGAAGTGAAGCTTTCTTT. Its translation is CASSQSGARGSEAFF. The chain carries TRBV23-1 and TRBJ1-1; D might be TRBD1 (6 bases). TRBV23-1 belongs to the ORF category, with a function that is uncertain. This CDR3 is built from 15 residues. Trimming left V 0 bases short and J 7 bases short, with 15 bases between.

The genes are TRBV5-4 and TRBJ1-4; tentative D call: TRBD1 (6 bases). This CDR3 has 15 residues. Between the trimmed V and J ends, which lost 0 bases and 6 bases, there was a span of 12 bases. Germline CDR1 SGHNT, CDR2 YYREEE (reference sequence). The CDR3 reads CASSLGGGLDEKLFF. CDR3 in DNA: TGTGCCAGCAGCTTGGGGGGGGGCTTGGATGAAAAACTGTTTTTT.